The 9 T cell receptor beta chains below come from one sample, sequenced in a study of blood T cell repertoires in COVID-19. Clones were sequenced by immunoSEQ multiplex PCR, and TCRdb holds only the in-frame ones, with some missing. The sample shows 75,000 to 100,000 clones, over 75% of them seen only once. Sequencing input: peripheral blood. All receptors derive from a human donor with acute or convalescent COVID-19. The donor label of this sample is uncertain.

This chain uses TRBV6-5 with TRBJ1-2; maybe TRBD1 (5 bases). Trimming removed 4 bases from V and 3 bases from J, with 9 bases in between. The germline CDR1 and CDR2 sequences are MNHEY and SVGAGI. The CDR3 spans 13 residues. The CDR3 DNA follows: TGTGCCAGCAGTTCGACGGGGGACTATGGCTACACCTTC. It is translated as CASSSTGDYGYTF.

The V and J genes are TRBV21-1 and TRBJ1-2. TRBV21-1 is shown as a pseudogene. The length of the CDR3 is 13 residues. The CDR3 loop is CASSKVRDYGYTF. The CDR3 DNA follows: TGTGCCAGCAGCAAAGTGAGGGACTATGGCTACACCTTC.

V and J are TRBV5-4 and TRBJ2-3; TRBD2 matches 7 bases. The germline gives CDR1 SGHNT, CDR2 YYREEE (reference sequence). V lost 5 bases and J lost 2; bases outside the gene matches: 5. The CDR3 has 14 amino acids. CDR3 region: CASSWGGTTDTQYF. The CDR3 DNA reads TGTGCCAGCAGTTGGGGGGGAACCACAGATACGCAGTATTTT.

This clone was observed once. The CDR3 nucleotides are TGTGCCAGCAATATACAGGCTTTCGGCACTGAAGCTTTCTTT. It is translated as CASNIQAFGTEAFF. The rearrangement links TRBV6-5 to TRBJ1-1, with D possibly TRBD1 on 5 matching bases. V lost 7 bases to trimming and J lost 4 bases, with 16 bases between them. Germline lookup yields CDR1 MNHEY and CDR2 SVGAGI. There are 14 residues in the CDR3.

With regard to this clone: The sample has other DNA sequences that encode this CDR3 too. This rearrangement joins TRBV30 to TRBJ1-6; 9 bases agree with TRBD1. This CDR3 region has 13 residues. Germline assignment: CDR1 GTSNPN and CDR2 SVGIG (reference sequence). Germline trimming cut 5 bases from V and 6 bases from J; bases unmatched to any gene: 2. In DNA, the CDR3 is TGTGCCTGGTCGGGACAGGGTAATTCACCCCTCCACTTT. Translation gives CAWSGQGNSPLHF.

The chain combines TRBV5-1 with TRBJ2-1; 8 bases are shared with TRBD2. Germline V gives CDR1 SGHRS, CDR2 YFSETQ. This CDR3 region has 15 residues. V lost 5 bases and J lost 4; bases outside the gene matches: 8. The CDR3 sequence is CASRRSGGTYNEQFF. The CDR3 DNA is TGCGCCAGCAGGAGGAGCGGGGGAACTTACAATGAGCAGTTCTTC.

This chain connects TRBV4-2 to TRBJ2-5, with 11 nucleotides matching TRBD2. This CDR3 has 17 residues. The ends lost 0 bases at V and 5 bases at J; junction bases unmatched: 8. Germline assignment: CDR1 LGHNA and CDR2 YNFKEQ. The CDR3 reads CASSQDSLAGAGETQYF. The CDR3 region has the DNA TGTGCCAGCAGCCAAGATTCACTAGCGGGGGCCGGGGAGACCCAGTACTTC.

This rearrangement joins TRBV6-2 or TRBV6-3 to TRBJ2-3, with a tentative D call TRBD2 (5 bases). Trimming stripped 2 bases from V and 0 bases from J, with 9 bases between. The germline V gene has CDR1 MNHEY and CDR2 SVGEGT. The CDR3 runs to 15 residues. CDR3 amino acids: CASSYEGRSTDTQYF. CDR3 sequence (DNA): TGTGCCAGCAGTTACGAGGGAAGGAGCACAGATACGCAGTATTTT.

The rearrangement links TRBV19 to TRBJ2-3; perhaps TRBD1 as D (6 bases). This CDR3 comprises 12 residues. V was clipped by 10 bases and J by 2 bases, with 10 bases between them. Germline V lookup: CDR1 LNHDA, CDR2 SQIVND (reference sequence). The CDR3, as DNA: TGTGCCACTGGACAGATCACAGATACGCAGTATTTT. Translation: CATGQITDTQYF.